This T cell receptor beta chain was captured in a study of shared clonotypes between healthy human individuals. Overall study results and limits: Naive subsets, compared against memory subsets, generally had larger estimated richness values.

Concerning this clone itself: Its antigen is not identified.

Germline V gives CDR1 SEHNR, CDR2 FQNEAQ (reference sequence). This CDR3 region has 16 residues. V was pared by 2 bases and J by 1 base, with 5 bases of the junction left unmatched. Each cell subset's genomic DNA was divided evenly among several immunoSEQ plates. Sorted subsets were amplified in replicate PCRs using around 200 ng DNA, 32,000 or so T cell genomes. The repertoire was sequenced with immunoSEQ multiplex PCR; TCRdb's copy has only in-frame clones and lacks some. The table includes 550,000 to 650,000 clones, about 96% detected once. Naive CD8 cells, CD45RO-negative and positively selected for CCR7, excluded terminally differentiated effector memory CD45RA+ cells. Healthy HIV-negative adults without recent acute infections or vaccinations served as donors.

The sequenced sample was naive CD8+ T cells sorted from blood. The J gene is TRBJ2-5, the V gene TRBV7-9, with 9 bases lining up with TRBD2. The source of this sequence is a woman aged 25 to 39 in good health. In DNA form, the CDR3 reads TGTGCCAGCAGCTTACTGGCGGGAGGGGGCCAAGAGACCCAGTACTTC. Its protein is CASSLLAGGGQETQYF.